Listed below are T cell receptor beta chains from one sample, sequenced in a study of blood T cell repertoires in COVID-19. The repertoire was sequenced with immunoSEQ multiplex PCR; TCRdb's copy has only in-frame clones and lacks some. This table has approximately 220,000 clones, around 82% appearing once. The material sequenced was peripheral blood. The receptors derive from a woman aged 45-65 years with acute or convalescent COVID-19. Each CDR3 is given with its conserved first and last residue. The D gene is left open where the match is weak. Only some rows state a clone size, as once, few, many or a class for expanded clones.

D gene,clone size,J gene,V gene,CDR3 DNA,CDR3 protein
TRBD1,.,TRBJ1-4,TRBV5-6,TGTGCCAGCCGGGGACAGGGGGACGAAAAACTGTTTTTT,CASRGQGDEKLFF
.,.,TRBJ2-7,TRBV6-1,TGTGCCAGCAGTGAAGGAGGGAAGTACGAGCAGTACTTC,CASSEGGKYEQYF
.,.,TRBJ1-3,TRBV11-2,TGTGCCAGCAGCTTTCTCGCGACCGACAGCTACTCTGGAAACACCATATATTTT,CASSFLATDSYSGNTIYF
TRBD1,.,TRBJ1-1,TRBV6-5,TGTGCCAGCAGTTACTCGACAGGGGGCTTGGATACTGAAGCTTTCTTT,CASSYSTGGLDTEAFF
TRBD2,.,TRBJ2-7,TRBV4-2,TGTGCCAGCAGCCAAGATCTACTAGCGGGAAGGGAGCAGTACTTC,CASSQDLLAGREQYF
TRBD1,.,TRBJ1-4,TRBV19,TGTGCCAGTAGTATAGAAACAGGGGGCGTCGGAGAAAAACTGTTTTTT,CASSIETGGVGEKLFF
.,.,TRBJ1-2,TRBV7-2,TGTGCCAGCAGCCCTTACTTTGGGCCTGGCTACACCTTC,CASSPYFGPGYTF
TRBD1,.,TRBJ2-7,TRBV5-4,TGTGCCAGCAGCCCGGGGGGACAGGGCTCCTACGAGCAGTACTTC,CASSPGGQGSYEQYF
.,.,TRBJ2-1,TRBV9,TGTGCCAGCAGCGACACACCAGGGGTTTTAAATGAGCAGTTCTTC,CASSDTPGVLNEQFF
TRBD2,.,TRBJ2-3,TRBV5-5,TGTGCCAGCAGCTTGGAGGCGGGAGCTGGGCACACAGATACGCAGTATTTT,CASSLEAGAGHTDTQYF
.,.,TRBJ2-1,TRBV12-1,TGTGCCAGCAGATACCCCCCTAGCGGGGGAGTCCTTTTTTACTTCAATGAGCAGTTCTTC,CASRYPPSGGVLFYFNEQFF
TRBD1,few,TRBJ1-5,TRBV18,TGTGCCAGCTCAACCGACAGGGTCCGGGGGCAGCCCCAGCATTTT,CASSTDRVRGQPQHF
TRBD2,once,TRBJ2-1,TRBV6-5,TGTGCCAGCAGGCTCCTAGCGGATGAGCAGTTCTTC,CASRLLADEQFF
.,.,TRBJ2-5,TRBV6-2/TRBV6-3,TGTGCCAGCAGCTCCCCTAGGGGGCAAGAGACCCAGTACTTC,CASSSPRGQETQYF
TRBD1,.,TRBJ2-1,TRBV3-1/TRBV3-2,TGTGCCAGCAGCCGTCGACAGGGGGTGGACTACAATGAGCAGTTCTTC,CASSRRQGVDYNEQFF
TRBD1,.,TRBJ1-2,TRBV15,TGTGCCACCAGCGGAGACAGGGGGCTTTCTGGCTACACCTTC,CATSGDRGLSGYTF
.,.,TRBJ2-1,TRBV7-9,TGTGCCAGCAGCTTAGATCGGGCAGGGGTTGAGCAGTTCTTC,CASSLDRAGVEQFF
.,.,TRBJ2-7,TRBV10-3,TGTGCCATCAGTGAAGGTGGGGCAGGGGCCTCCGAGCAGTACTTC,CAISEGGAGASEQYF
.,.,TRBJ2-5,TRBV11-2,TGTGCCAGCAGCTCCTTGGGTAGCGGACAAGAGACCCAGTACTTC,CASSSLGSGQETQYF
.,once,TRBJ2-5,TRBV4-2,TGTGCCAGCAGCCAAAAGGTCTGGGGGGTCCAAGAGACCCAGTACTTC,CASSQKVWGVQETQYF
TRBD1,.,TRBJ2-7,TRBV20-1,TGCAGTGCTAGTTTAGGGGGCTTAGGATCCTACGAGCAGTACTTC,CSASLGGLGSYEQYF
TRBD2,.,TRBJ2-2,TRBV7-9,TGTGCCAGCAGCTTAACTAGCGCTGGGGGGGAGCTGTTTTTT,CASSLTSAGGELFF